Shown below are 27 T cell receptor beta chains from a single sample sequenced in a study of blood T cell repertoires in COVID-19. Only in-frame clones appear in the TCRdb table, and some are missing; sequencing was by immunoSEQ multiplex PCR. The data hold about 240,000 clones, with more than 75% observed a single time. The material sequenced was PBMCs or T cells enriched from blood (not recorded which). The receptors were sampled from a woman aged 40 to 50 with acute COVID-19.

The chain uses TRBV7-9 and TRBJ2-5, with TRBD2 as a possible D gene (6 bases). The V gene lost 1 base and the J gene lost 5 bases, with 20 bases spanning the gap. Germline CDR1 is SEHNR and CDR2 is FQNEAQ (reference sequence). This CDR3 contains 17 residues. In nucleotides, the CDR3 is TGTGCCAGCAGCTTAGACCGGTTAGCGGAAACTGGGGAGACCCAGTACTTC. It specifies CASSLDRLAETGETQYF.

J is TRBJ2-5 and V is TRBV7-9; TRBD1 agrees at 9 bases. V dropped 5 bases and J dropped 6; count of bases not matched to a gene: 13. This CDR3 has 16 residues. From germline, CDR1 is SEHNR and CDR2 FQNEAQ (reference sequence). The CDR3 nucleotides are TGTGCCAGCAGCATAATCATCGGGACAGGGCCGAAGACCCAGTACTTC. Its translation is CASSIIIGTGPKTQYF.

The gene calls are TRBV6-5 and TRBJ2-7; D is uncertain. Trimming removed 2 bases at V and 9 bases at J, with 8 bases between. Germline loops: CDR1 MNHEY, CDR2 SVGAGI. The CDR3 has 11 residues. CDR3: CASSYDFMQYF. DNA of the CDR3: TGTGCCAGCAGTTACGACTTCATGCAGTACTTC.

The CDR3 loop is CASSWGTGVYEQYF. CDR3 sequence (DNA): TGCGCCAGCAGCTGGGGGACAGGAGTCTACGAGCAGTACTTC. The chain is built from TRBV5-1 and TRBJ2-7; TRBD1 aligns across 8 bases. Trimming cost V 3 bases and J 3 bases; bases outside gene matches: 5. Germline V gene data show CDR1 as SGHRS and CDR2 as YFSETQ. The CDR3 covers 14 residues.

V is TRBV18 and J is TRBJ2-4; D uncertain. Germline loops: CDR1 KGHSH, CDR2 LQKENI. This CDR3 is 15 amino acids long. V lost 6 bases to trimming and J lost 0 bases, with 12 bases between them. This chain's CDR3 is CASSLTPVAKNIQYF. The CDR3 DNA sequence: TGTGCCAGCTCCCTAACGCCCGTAGCCAAAAACATTCAGTACTTC. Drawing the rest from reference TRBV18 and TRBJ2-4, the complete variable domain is NAGVMQNPRHLVRRRGQEARLRCSPMKGHSHVYWYRQLPEEGLKFMVYLQKENIIDESGMPKERFSAEFPKEGPSILRIQQVVRGDSAAYFCASSLTPVAKNIQYFGAGTRLSVL.

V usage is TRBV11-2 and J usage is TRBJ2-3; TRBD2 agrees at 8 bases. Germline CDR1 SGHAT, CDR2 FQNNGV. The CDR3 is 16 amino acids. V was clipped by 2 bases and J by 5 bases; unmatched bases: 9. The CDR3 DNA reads TGTGCCAGCAGCTTACCGGGACTAGAGAACGGAGATACGCAGTATTTT. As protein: CASSLPGLENGDTQYF.

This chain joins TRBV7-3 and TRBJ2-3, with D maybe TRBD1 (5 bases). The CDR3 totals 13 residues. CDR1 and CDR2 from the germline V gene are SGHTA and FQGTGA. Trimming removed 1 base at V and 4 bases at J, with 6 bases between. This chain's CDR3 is CASSLKGADTQYF. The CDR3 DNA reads TGTGCCAGCAGCTTAAAAGGGGCAGATACGCAGTATTTT.

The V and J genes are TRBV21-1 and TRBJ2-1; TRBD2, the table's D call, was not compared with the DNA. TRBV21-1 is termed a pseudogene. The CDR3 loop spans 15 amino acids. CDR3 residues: CASSRTSLTYNEQFF. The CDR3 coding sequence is TGTGCCAGCAGCAGGACTAGCCTGACCTACAATGAGCAGTTCTTC.

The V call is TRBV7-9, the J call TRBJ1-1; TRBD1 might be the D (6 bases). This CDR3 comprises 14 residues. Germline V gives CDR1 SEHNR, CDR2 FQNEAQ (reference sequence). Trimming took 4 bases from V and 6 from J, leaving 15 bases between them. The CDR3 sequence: CASSSLTGKAEAFF. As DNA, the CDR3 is TGTGCCAGCAGCTCTCTAACAGGGAAAGCTGAAGCTTTCTTT.

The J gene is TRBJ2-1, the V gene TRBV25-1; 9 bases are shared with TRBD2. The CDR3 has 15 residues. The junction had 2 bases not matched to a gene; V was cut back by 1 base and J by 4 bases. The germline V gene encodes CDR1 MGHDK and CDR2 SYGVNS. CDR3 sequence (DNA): TGTGCCAGCAGTGAATCGCTAGCGGGGTACAATGAGCAGTTCTTC. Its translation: CASSESLAGYNEQFF. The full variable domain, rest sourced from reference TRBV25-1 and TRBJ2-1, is EADIYQTPRYLVIGTGKKITLECSQTMGHDKMYWYQQDPGMELHLIHYSYGVNSTEKGDLSSESTVSRIRTEHFPLTLESARPSHTSQYLCASSESLAGYNEQFFGPGTRLTVL.

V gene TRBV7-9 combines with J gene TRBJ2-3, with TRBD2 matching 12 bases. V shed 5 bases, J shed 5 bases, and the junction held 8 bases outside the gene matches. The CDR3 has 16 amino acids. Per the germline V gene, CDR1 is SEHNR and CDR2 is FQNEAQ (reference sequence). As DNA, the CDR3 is TGTGCCAGCAGCCCCCGACTAGCGGGAGAGGTAGATACGCAGTATTTT. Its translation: CASSPRLAGEVDTQYF.

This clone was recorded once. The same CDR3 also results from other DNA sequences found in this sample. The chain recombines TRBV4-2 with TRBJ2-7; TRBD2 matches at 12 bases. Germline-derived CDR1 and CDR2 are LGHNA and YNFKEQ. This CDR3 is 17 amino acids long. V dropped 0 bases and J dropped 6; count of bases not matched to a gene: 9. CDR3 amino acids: CASSQDPGLAGTPEQYF. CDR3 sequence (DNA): TGTGCCAGCAGCCAAGATCCTGGACTAGCGGGAACACCCGAGCAGTACTTC.

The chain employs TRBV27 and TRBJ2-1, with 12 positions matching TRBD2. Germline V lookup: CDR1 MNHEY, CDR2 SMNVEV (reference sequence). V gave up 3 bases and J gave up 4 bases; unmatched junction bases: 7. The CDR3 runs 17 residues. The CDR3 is CASSFSRLAGGYNEQFF. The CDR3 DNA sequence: TGTGCCAGCAGTTTTTCTCGTCTAGCGGGAGGGTACAATGAGCAGTTCTTC.

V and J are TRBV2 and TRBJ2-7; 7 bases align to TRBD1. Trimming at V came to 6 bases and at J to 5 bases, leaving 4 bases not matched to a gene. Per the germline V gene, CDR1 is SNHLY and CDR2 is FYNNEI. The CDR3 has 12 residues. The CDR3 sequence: CASSPTGDEQYF. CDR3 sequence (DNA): TGTGCCAGCAGCCCCACAGGGGACGAGCAGTACTTC.

The chain's CDR3 is CASSIDGAGGPNNEQFF. The CDR3 DNA is TGTGCCAGTAGTATAGACGGAGCGGGAGGGCCAAACAATGAGCAGTTCTTC. The V and J genes are TRBV19 and TRBJ2-1; the match to TRBD2 covers 10 bases. J lost 5 bases, V lost 0 bases, and 7 bases had no gene match. CDR1 and CDR2 from the germline V gene are LNHDA and SQIVND (reference sequence). The length of the CDR3 is 17 residues.

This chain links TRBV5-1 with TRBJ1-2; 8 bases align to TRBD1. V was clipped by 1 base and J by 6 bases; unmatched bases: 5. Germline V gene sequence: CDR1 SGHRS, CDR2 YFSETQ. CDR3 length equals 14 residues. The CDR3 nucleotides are TGCGCCAGCAGCTTGCGAGACAGGGGCGATGGCTACACCTTC. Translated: CASSLRDRGDGYTF.

The CDR3 nucleotides are TGTGCCAGTAGTATAGAGTGGGCGGGACCTTACAATGAGCAGTTCTTC. This gives the protein CASSIEWAGPYNEQFF. This chain connects TRBV19 to TRBJ2-1, with TRBD2 as a possible D gene (6 bases). CDR3 size: 16 residues. V was shortened by 0 bases and J by 4 bases, with 13 bases between the two germline ends. Germline V gives CDR1 LNHDA, CDR2 SQIVND (reference sequence).

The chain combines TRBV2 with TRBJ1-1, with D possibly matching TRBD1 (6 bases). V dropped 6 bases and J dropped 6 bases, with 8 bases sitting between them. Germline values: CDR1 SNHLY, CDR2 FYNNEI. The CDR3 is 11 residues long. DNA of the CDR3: TGTGCCAGCAGAGGGACACCTGAAGCTTTCTTT. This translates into CASRGTPEAFF.

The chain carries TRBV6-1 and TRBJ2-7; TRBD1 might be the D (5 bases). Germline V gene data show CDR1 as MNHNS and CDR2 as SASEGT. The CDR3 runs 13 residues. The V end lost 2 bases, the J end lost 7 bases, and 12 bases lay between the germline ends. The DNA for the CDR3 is TGTGCCAGCAGTGAATTTCCCAGGGAAGAGCAGTACTTC. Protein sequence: CASSEFPREEQYF.

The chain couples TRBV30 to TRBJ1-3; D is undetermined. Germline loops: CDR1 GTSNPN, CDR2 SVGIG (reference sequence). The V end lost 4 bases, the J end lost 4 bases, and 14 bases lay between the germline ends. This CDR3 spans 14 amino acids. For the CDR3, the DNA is TGTGCCTGGAATTTCGGGGTGACGGGAAACACCATATATTTT. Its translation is CAWNFGVTGNTIYF.

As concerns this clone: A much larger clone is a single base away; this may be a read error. The CDR3 spells CASSLERNGNYEQYF. CDR3 sequence (DNA): TGCGCCAGCAGCTTGGAGCGGAACGGGAACTACGAGCAGTACTTC. The rearrangement links TRBV5-1 to TRBJ2-7; D perhaps matches TRBD2 (5 bases). The CDR3 is 15 residues long. The V and J ends lost 0 bases and 3 bases respectively, with 13 bases between them. The germline CDR1 and CDR2 sequences are SGHRS and YFSETQ.

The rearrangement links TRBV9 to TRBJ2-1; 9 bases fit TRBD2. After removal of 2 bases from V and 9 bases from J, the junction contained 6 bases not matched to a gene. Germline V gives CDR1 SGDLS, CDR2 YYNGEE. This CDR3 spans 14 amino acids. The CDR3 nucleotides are TGTGCCAGCAGCGTTGCGGGAGGGCGGGTTGAGCAGTTCTTC. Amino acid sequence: CASSVAGGRVEQFF.

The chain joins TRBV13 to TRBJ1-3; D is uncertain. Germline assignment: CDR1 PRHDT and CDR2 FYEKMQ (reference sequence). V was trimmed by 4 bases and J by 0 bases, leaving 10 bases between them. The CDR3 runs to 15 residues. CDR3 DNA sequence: TGTGCCAGCAGCTCACAGACCCCCTCTGGAAACACCATATATTTT. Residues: CASSSQTPSGNTIYF.

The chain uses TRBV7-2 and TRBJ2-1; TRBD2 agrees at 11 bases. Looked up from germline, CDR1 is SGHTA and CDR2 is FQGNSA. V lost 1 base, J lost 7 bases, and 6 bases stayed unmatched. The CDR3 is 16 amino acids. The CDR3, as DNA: TGTGCCAGCAGCTTAGGGCTAGCGGGAGGTGGAAATGAGCAGTTCTTC. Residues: CASSLGLAGGGNEQFF.

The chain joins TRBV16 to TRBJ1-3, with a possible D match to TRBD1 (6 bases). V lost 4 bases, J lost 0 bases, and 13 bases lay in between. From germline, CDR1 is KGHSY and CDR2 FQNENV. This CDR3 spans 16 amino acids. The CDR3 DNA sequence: TGTGCCAGCAGCCCTATCCGGGACAACTCTGGAAACACCATATATTTT. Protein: CASSPIRDNSGNTIYF.

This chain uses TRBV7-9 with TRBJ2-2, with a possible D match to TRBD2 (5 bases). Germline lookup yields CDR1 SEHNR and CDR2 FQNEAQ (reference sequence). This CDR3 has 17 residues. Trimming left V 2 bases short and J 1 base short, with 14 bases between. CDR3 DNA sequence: TGTGCCAGCAGCTTAATGATGAGCGGCAGGAACACCGGGGAGCTGTTTTTT. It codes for CASSLMMSGRNTGELFF.

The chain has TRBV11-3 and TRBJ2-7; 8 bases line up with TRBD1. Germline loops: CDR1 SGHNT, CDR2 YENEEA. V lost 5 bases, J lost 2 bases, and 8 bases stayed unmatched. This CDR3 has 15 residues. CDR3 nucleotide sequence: TGTGCCAGCAGCCCCCGGACAGGGATAACCTACGAGCAGTACTTC. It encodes CASSPRTGITYEQYF.